This passage covers 25 T cell receptor beta chains from one sample sequenced in a study of CXCR3-negative and CXCR3-positive naive CD8 T cells. cDNA libraries for TRB were generated by 5' RACE incorporating UMI labels. TCRdb reprocessed the 5' RACE reads, with one entry per CDR3 protein and no DNA. This sample's table has roughly 50,000 distinct CDR3 sequences. The specimen was memory CD8+ T cells from blood. Every receptor here comes from a human donor in good health. Some clones in this sample may be carry-over from other donors' samples.

V and J are TRBV28 and TRBJ2-1; TCRdb selects TRBD2, and the lack of DNA leaves this call unchecked. This CDR3 region has 14 residues. In germline, CDR1 is MDHEN, CDR2 SYDVKM. CDR3: CASSLWEGGDEQFF. Together with reference TRBV28 and TRBJ2-1, the CDR3 gives the full variable domain: DVKVTQSSRYLVKRTGEKVFLECVQDMDHENMFWYRQDPGLGLRLIYFSYDVKMKEKGDIPEGYSVSREKKERFSLILESASTNQTSMYLCASSLWEGGDEQFFGPGTRLTVL.

The chain joins TRBV7-7 to TRBJ1-1. From germline, CDR1 is SSHAT and CDR2 FNYEAQ (reference sequence). The CDR3 is made up of 13 amino acids. The CDR3 loop reads CASSLSETDEAFF.

This rearrangement joins TRBV13 to TRBJ2-1; TCRdb's D call of TRBD1 is untestable without DNA. The CDR3 extends over 16 amino acids. Germline V lookup: CDR1 PRHDT, CDR2 FYEKMQ (reference sequence). This chain's CDR3 is CASSLGATGFIPEQFF.

This chain uses TRBV6-4 with TRBJ2-3. Per the germline V gene, CDR1 is MRHNA and CDR2 is SNTAGT. The CDR3 contains 14 residues. The CDR3 loop is CASSEGWSTDTQYF.

This chain uses TRBV28 with TRBJ2-7; TCRdb selects TRBD1, and the lack of DNA leaves this call unchecked. Germline CDR1 reads MDHEN; CDR2 reads SYDVKM. The CDR3 loop spans 21 amino acids. The CDR3 region is CASSLFGPLAGVNPLPYEQYF. Using reference TRBV28 and TRBJ2-7 for the parts outside the CDR3, the full variable domain is DVKVTQSSRYLVKRTGEKVFLECVQDMDHENMFWYRQDPGLGLRLIYFSYDVKMKEKGDIPEGYSVSREKKERFSLILESASTNQTSMYLCASSLFGPLAGVNPLPYEQYFGPGTRLTVT.

J is TRBJ2-4 and V is TRBV12-3 or TRBV12-4; absent DNA, TCRdb's TRBD2 call cannot be checked. The CDR3 covers 19 residues. This CDR3 reads CASSFGFARGLGAKNIQYF.

The chain recombines TRBV4-3 with TRBJ2-7; absent DNA, TCRdb's TRBD2 call cannot be checked. This CDR3 spans 16 amino acids. Germline V lookup: CDR1 LGHNA, CDR2 YSLEER. CDR3: CASSQERGDSSYEQYF.

The J gene is TRBJ1-2, the V gene TRBV13; the D gene TCRdb calls, TRBD1, cannot be checked with no DNA. CDR1 and CDR2 from the germline V gene are PRHDT and FYEKMQ (reference sequence). This CDR3 comprises 12 residues. The CDR3: CASSLMRDGYTF. The full variable domain, rest sourced from reference TRBV13 and TRBJ1-2, is AAGVIQSPRHLIKEKRETATLKCYPIPRHDTVYWYQQGPGQDPQFLISFYEKMQSDKGSIPDRFSAQQFSDYHSELNMSSLELGDSALYFCASSLMRDGYTFGSGTRLTVV.

V gene TRBV14 combines with J gene TRBJ2-3. CDR1 is SGHDN and CDR2 is FVKESK in the germline V gene. The CDR3 loop spans 16 amino acids. The CDR3 here is CASSQGLWARADTQYF.

V and J are TRBV12-2 and TRBJ2-1. TRBV12-2 has pseudogene status. CDR3 length equals 12 residues. CDR3 amino acids: CASRLPGVEQFF.

V is TRBV9 and J is TRBJ2-7; TCRdb proposes TRBD2, but this gene call is untestable without DNA. This CDR3 has 15 amino acids. Germline assignment: CDR1 SGDLS and CDR2 YYNGEE. This CDR3 is CASSTNREGNYEQYF.

The rearrangement joins TRBV29-1 to TRBJ2-1. This CDR3 contains 11 residues. CDR1 SQVTM and CDR2 ANQGSEA come from the germline V gene. The CDR3 reads CSGDINDEQFF.

V is TRBV19 and J is TRBJ2-1. Germline assignment: CDR1 LNHDA and CDR2 SQIVND (reference sequence). CDR3 length: 14 residues. CDR3 protein: CASRDRGSYNEQFF.

The rearrangement joins TRBV6-2 or TRBV6-3 to TRBJ2-7. The CDR3 consists of 12 residues. Germline loops: CDR1 MNHEY, CDR2 SVGEGT. CDR3: CASSYLAYEQYF.

J is TRBJ2-4 and V is TRBV6-2 or TRBV6-3; lacking DNA, the TRBD2 call made by TCRdb goes unchecked. Germline values: CDR1 MNHEY, CDR2 SVGEGT. The CDR3 is 12 amino acids. The CDR3 spells CASASSGNIQYF.

The V and J genes are TRBV11-2 and TRBJ2-7; the D call from TCRdb, TRBD1, cannot be confirmed without DNA. The CDR3 contains 17 residues. Germline lookup yields CDR1 SGHAT and CDR2 FQNNGV. This CDR3 is CASSLGWDGGSSYEQYF.

The gene calls are TRBV7-6 and TRBJ2-1; checking the TCRdb D call of TRBD1 is not possible without DNA. Looked up from germline, CDR1 is SGHVS and CDR2 is FNYEAQ. This CDR3 contains 15 residues. CDR3 protein: CASNPGGTPYNEQFF.

The gene calls are TRBV18 and TRBJ2-7; TCRdb outputs TRBD1, but without DNA this stays unchecked. The germline V gene has CDR1 KGHSH and CDR2 LQKENI. The CDR3 spans 13 residues. This CDR3 is CASSPDRDYEQYF.

The chain recombines TRBV7-9 with TRBJ2-5; TCRdb proposes TRBD1, but this gene call is untestable without DNA. The germline CDR1 and CDR2 sequences are SEHNR and FQNEAQ (reference sequence). The CDR3 is 16 amino acids. CDR3 sequence: CASSFPGQGVRETQYF.

The chain carries TRBV6-2 or TRBV6-3 and TRBJ2-1; TCRdb selects TRBD1, and the lack of DNA leaves this call unchecked. This CDR3 is 14 amino acids long. The germline gives CDR1 MNHEY, CDR2 SVGEGT. This CDR3 is CASSWTNPYNEQFF.

The chain carries TRBV4-2 and TRBJ1-1; TCRdb's assignment of TRBD1 cannot be checked, as there is no DNA. The CDR3 has 15 residues. CDR1 and CDR2 (germline): LGHNA, YNFKEQ. CDR3 region: CASSPRQGVHTEAFF.

This sequence joins TRBV20-1 and TRBJ2-7. The germline CDR1 and CDR2 sequences are DFQATT and SNEGSKA (reference sequence). The CDR3 runs to 12 residues. The CDR3: CSARDIAYEQYF.

The J gene is TRBJ2-7, the V gene TRBV5-1; as DNA is missing, the TRBD1 call by TCRdb cannot be tested. The germline gives CDR1 SGHRS, CDR2 YFSETQ. The CDR3 extends over 17 amino acids. The CDR3 here is CASSLDAPGQGTYEQYF.

The chain is built from TRBV6-6 and TRBJ2-1. CDR3 size: 13 residues. The germline V gene encodes CDR1 MNHNY and CDR2 SVGAGI (reference sequence). CDR3 residues: CASSYFGRDEQFF.

The CDR3: CASSLGGYGYTF. The chain carries TRBV7-9 and TRBJ1-2. Germline loops: CDR1 SEHNR, CDR2 FQNEAQ (reference sequence). This CDR3 region has 12 residues.